This T cell receptor beta chain comes out of a study of shared clonotypes between healthy human individuals. Repertoires were generated with immunoSEQ multiplex PCR, while TCRdb's copy carries only in-frame clones and drops some. The table lists over 2,000,000 clones, 93% of them singletons. CD45RO negativity and positive selection for CCR7 defined naive CD8 cells, a population that excluded terminally differentiated effector memory CD45RA+ cells. CDR1 MNHEY and CDR2 SMNVEV come from the germline V gene (reference sequence). V lost 2 bases, J lost 5 bases, and 9 bases stayed unmatched. CDR3 size: 17 residues. On this clone: The sample holds other DNA sequences that translate to the same CDR3.

The V and J genes are TRBV27 and TRBJ2-2, with 9 bases aligning to TRBD2. Sample: naive CD8+ T cells from PBMCs. This TCR came from a man aged 18 to 29 in good health. Some clones in this sample may be carry-over from other donors' samples. The CDR3 coding sequence is TGTGCCAGCAGTTTACGGGGGCTAGCGGGACCGACCGGGGAGCTGTTTTTT. Its protein is CASSLRGLAGPTGELFF.